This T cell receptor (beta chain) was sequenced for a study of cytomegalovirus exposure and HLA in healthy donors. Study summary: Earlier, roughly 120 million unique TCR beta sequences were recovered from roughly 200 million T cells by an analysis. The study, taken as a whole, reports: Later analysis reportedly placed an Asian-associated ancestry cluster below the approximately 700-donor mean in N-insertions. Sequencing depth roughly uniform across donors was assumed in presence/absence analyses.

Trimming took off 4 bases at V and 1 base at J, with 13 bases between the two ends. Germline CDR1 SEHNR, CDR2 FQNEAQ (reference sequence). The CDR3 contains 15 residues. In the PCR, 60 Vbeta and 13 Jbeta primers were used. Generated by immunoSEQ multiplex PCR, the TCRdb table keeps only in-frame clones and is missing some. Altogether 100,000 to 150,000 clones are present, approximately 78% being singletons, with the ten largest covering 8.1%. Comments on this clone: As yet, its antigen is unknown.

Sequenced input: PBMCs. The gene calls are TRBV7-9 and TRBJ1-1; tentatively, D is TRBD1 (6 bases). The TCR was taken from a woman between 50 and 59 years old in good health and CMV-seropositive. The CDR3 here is CASSSRQETNTEAFF. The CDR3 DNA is TGTGCCAGCAGCTCCCGACAGGAAACGAACACTGAAGCTTTCTTT.